The following is a TCR beta chain sequence with its context. Its antigen is still unknown. This record comes from a study of T cell repertoires in cytomegalovirus infection. One entry per CDR3 protein results from TCRdb running MiXCR on the reads. The table has 44,000 or so distinct CDR3 sequences, about a fifth seen once. Trimming took 3 bases from V and 2 from J; bases not matched to a gene: 6. Germline assignment: CDR1 SGHDN and CDR2 FVKESK. The length of the CDR3 is 16 residues. The sequences come from CD8+ T cells from cultured PBMCs, collected from culture after CMV antigen stimulation. This TCR came from a human donor in good health (CMV status not recorded). Some clones in this sample may be carry-over from other donors' samples. The V and J genes are TRBV14 and TRBJ2-7; 11 bases line up with TRBD2. CDR3 DNA sequence: TGTGCCAGCAGCCACGCGGGGACTAGCGGCACCTACGAGCAGTACTTC. Its translation: CASSHAGTSGTYEQYF.